This T cell receptor (beta chain) was profiled in a study of cytomegalovirus exposure and HLA in healthy donors. Study observations and caveats: Researchers reported in a later analysis that common viral pathogens appeared linked to several top clusters. The listing of 150 to 200 TCR beta chains classed them as cytomegalovirus-associated.

Primers for the PCR totalled 60 Vbeta and 13 Jbeta. Assay used: immunoSEQ multiplex PCR; TCRdb lists only in-frame clones, some missing. The table lists 150,000 to 200,000 clones, around 64% of them singletons, with 2.8% in the top ten. There are 15 residues in the CDR3. Germline CDR1 SGHTA, CDR2 FQGNSA. Unmatched junction bases numbered 4, after V lost 3 bases and J lost 2 bases. On this clone itself: Its cognate antigen is unknown.

The sequenced material came from PBMCs. The sequence was collected from a woman in her thirties in good health and CMV-seronegative. The chain combines TRBV7-2 with TRBJ2-1; 7 bases fit TRBD2. The DNA for the CDR3 is TGTGCCAGCAGCTTCGCGGGGGTCACCTACAATGAGCAGTTCTTC. Protein sequence: CASSFAGVTYNEQFF.